A selection of T cell receptor beta chains follows, all from one sample in a study of cytomegalovirus exposure and HLA in healthy donors. Profiled with immunoSEQ multiplex PCR; TCRdb holds only in-frame clones, not every one. The sample lists 90,000 to 130,000 clones, roughly 73% occurring once. The sample comprised PBMCs. These receptor sequences come from a woman in her twenties or thirties in good health and CMV-seronegative. The CDR3 runs from the conserved cysteine through the conserved F or W. The order of the fields is J gene, V gene, clone size, D gene, CDR3 protein, CDR3 DNA. The D gene is left open where the match is weak. Clone size, where shown, is once, few, many, or a class for clones that have expanded.

TRBJ2-1 TRBV9 . TRBD2 CASSPPASGYNEQFF TGTGCCAGCAGCCCCCCGGCTAGCGGTTACAATGAGCAGTTCTTC
TRBJ2-2 TRBV4-1 . TRBD2 CASSQDELAGGPKTGELFF TGCGCCAGCAGCCAAGATGAGTTAGCGGGGGGGCCGAAGACCGGGGAGCTGTTTTTT
TRBJ2-6 TRBV6-1 . TRBD2 CASSEAGSGRAPGANVLTF TGTGCCAGCAGTGAAGCAGGCAGCGGGAGGGCCCCTGGGGCCAACGTCCTGACTTTC
TRBJ1-5 TRBV6-1 . . CASSEWGRRNQPQHF TGTGCCAGCAGTGAATGGGGGCGTCGCAATCAGCCCCAGCATTTT
TRBJ2-2 TRBV11-2 . . CASSPSGTGELFF TGTGCCAGCAGCCCCTCGGGGACTGGGGAGCTGTTTTTT
TRBJ2-7 TRBV5-6 . TRBD2 CASSLVQGGVQYF TGTGCCAGCAGCTTGGTTCAGGGAGGGGTGCAGTACTTC
TRBJ1-1 TRBV6-5 . . CASSEGHLNTEAFF TGTGCCAGCAGTGAGGGACACTTGAACACTGAAGCTTTCTTT
TRBJ1-1 TRBV14 . TRBD1 CASSLRPGGKAFF TGTGCCAGCAGCCTGAGGCCAGGGGGTAAAGCTTTCTTT
TRBJ1-5 TRBV27 . TRBD1 CASRRQGDSNQPQHF TGTGCCAGCAGGAGACAGGGAGATAGCAATCAGCCCCAGCATTTT
TRBJ1-1 TRBV11-3 . TRBD1 CASSSQGGTEAFF TGTGCCAGCAGCTCCCAGGGGGGAACTGAAGCTTTCTTT
TRBJ1-2 TRBV27 . . CASSAQPGVFGYGYTF TGTGCCAGCAGTGCTCAGCCAGGGGTTTTCGGCTATGGCTACACCTTC
TRBJ2-7 TRBV7-9 once TRBD2 CASSSGGGRAYEQYF TGTGCCAGCAGCTCTGGAGGCGGGAGGGCCTACGAGCAGTACTTC
TRBJ1-5 TRBV18 . TRBD1 CASSTGQSNQPQHF TGTGCCAGCTCGACGGGACAGAGCAATCAGCCCCAGCATTTT
TRBJ2-5 TRBV12-5 few . CASGLTSTETQYF TGTGCTAGTGGTTTGACCAGTACCGAGACCCAGTACTTC
TRBJ2-7 TRBV5-4 . TRBD2 CASVKAGGHNYEQYF TGTGCCAGCGTCAAAGCGGGAGGCCACAACTACGAGCAGTACTTC
TRBJ2-2 TRBV5-1 . TRBD1 CASRTGWNTGELFF TGCGCCAGCAGGACAGGGTGGAACACCGGGGAGCTGTTTTTT
TRBJ2-7 TRBV5-1 . TRBD1 CASSLWGTDIAYEQCF TGCGCCAGCAGCTTGTGGGGGACAGATATCGCCTACGAGCAGTGCTTC
TRBJ1-3 TRBV5-1 . TRBD1 CASSLLTGAGNTIYF TGCGCCAGCAGCTTGCTCACAGGGGCGGGAAACACCATATATTTT
TRBJ2-1 TRBV7-6 . . CASSFGVPSSYNEQFF TGTGCCAGCAGCTTTGGTGTACCGAGCTCCTACAATGAGCAGTTCTTC
TRBJ1-4 TRBV7-2 . . CASSFGPGINEKLFF TGTGCCAGCAGCTTCGGACCAGGGATTAATGAAAAACTGTTTTTT
TRBJ1-2 TRBV4-1 . . CASSQDPARREGYTF TGCGCCAGCAGCCAAGATCCCGCTCGGAGGGAGGGCTACACCTTC
TRBJ1-5 TRBV5-6 . . CASSLTWDKRQPQHF TGTGCCAGCAGCCTGACGTGGGACAAGCGGCAGCCCCAGCATTTT
TRBJ2-1 TRBV9 few . CASSVGGVGEQFF TGTGCCAGCAGCGTAGGAGGAGTGGGTGAGCAGTTCTTC
TRBJ2-1 TRBV18 . . CASSYGQIHNEQFF TGTGCCAGCTCATATGGACAGATCCACAATGAGCAGTTCTTC
TRBJ1-4 TRBV5-4 . TRBD1 CASSEDRGGHNEKLFF TGTGCCAGCAGCGAGGACAGGGGGGGTCATAATGAAAAACTGTTTTTT
TRBJ1-1 TRBV6-1 . TRBD1 CASSATGVRGTEAFF TGTGCCAGCAGCGCGACAGGGGTTAGAGGGACTGAAGCTTTCTTT
TRBJ1-2 TRBV11-2 . . CASSFGLGREYGYTF TGTGCCAGCAGCTTCGGATTGGGGAGGGAGTATGGCTACACCTTC
TRBJ2-5 TRBV19 . TRBD2 CASSPSGSHQETQYF TGTGCCAGTAGCCCCAGCGGGAGCCACCAAGAGACCCAGTACTTC
TRBJ1-1 TRBV7-8 . . CASSFHGAPEAFF TGTGCCAGCAGCTTCCATGGGGCCCCGGAAGCTTTCTTT
TRBJ2-7 TRBV28 few . CASLGPYSYEQYF TGTGCCAGCCTTGGGCCCTACTCCTACGAGCAGTACTTC
TRBJ2-3 TRBV6-1 . TRBD2 CASSARLAGRTDTQYF TGTGCCAGCAGTGCCCGACTAGCGGGTCGCACAGATACGCAGTATTTT
TRBJ1-2 TRBV5-1 . . CASSGTPGTNYGYTF TGCGCCAGCAGCGGAACTCCGGGAACCAACTATGGCTACACCTTC
TRBJ2-1 TRBV4-2 . TRBD2 CASSLMVSGGPGFGEQFF TGTGCCAGCAGCCTCATGGTTAGCGGGGGGCCAGGTTTTGGTGAGCAGTTCTTC
TRBJ1-2 TRBV30 . TRBD1 CAWSYGQGPYGYTF TGTGCCTGGAGTTACGGACAGGGGCCGTATGGCTACACCTTC
TRBJ1-6 TRBV6-1 . . CASSVAQGLYNSPLHF TGTGCCAGCAGTGTTGCACAGGGCCTTTATAATTCACCCCTCCACTTT
TRBJ2-1 TRBV7-8 . TRBD2 CASRNWSKGLAVYNEQFF TGTGCCAGCCGGAACTGGAGCAAGGGACTAGCGGTCTACAATGAGCAGTTCTTC
TRBJ2-2 TRBV5-1 once . CASLPGTPNTGELFF TGCGCCAGTCTCCCCGGGACACCGAACACCGGGGAGCTGTTTTTT
TRBJ2-3 TRBV7-3 . . CASSSGGRTDTQYF TGTGCCAGCAGCTCCGGGGGGCGCACAGATACGCAGTATTTT
TRBJ1-3 TRBV30 few . CAWSALGNTIYF TGTGCCTGGAGTGCCCTGGGAAACACCATATATTTT
TRBJ1-2 TRBV7-9 once TRBD1 CASSSLRTGHGYTF TGTGCCAGCAGCTCTCTCCGGACAGGGCATGGCTACACCTTC
TRBJ2-5 TRBV19 . . CASSGLPQGTEETQYF TGTGCCAGTAGCGGACTCCCACAGGGCACCGAGGAGACCCAGTACTTC
TRBJ1-2 TRBV13 . . CASSLGQGNYGYTF TGTGCCAGCAGCTTGGGTCAGGGCAACTATGGCTACACCTTC
TRBJ2-1 TRBV11-2 . . CASRPRGYNEQFF TGTGCCAGCAGACCCCGGGGGTACAATGAGCAGTTCTTC
TRBJ2-7 TRBV29-1 . . CSVGAGSYEQYF TGCAGCGTTGGGGCAGGATCCTACGAGCAGTACTTC
TRBJ1-1 TRBV27 . . CASSYQTGFTEAFF TGTGCCAGCAGTTATCAAACAGGGTTCACTGAAGCTTTCTTT
TRBJ2-3 TRBV6-6 few . CASSYGGAIDTQYF TGTGCCAGCAGTTACGGGGGGGCAATAGATACGCAGTATTTT
TRBJ1-1 TRBV20-1 . . CSARRDTEAFF TGCAGTGCTAGACGGGACACTGAAGCTTTCTTT
TRBJ1-1 TRBV11-3 . TRBD1 CASSPRTGTGVFMNTEAFF TGTGCCAGCAGCCCTAGAACCGGGACAGGGGTCTTCATGAACACTGAAGCTTTCTTT
TRBJ1-5 TRBV19 . . CASSIGSAQPQHF TGTGCCAGTAGTATAGGGAGTGCGCAGCCCCAGCATTTT
TRBJ1-5 TRBV30 many . CAWSAGWGNQPQHF TGTGCCTGGAGTGCAGGATGGGGCAATCAGCCCCAGCATTTT
TRBJ2-1 TRBV5-1 . TRBD1 CASSFNGQGAGNEQFF TGCGCCAGCAGCTTTAACGGACAGGGGGCGGGCAATGAGCAGTTCTTC
TRBJ1-2 TRBV28 . . CASSTGPPSVYGYTF TGTGCCAGCAGTACAGGGCCCCCGAGCGTCTATGGCTACACCTTC
TRBJ2-7 TRBV29-1 . TRBD1 CSVSNRGTYEQYF TGCAGCGTGTCTAACAGGGGAACCTACGAGCAGTACTTC